These 16 T cell receptor beta chains were sequenced from one sample in a study of blood T cells in healthy people across ages (dated by TCRdb to the mid-2010s). Library generation was performed with 5' RACE. TCRdb lists the instrument as Illumina HiSeq 2500. A second PCR of roughly 7 to 12 cycles was run with a J-beta primer mix and a sample-barcoded 5' primer. TCRdb reworked the public reads: Q25 trimming with fastp, MiXCR clone assembly, productive beta chains retained. Merged by CDR3 protein, the rows form single entries marked with the most common genes and DNA. Within this sample are some 900,000 distinct CDR3 sequences, with more than 25% of them counted one time only. 17% of the sample lies in the top ten. Material: blood. The receptor set was obtained from a woman aged 80 or over in good health.

The gene calls are TRBV6-2 or TRBV6-3 and TRBJ2-5, with TRBD2 matching over 10 bases. The J call may be in error: the DNA end matches TRBJ2-4 better. Germline V CDR1 and CDR2: MNHEY, SVGEGT. CDR3 size: 16 residues. The CDR3 here is CASSNTGLAMGNIQYF. The DNA of the CDR3 is TGTGCCAGCAGTAACACGGGACTAGCGATGGGAAACATTCAGTACTTC.

This clonotype came up many times. The chain combines TRBV5-1 with TRBJ2-1; D possibly corresponds to TRBD2 (5 bases). The CDR3 loop spans 16 amino acids. CDR1 SGHRS and CDR2 YFSETQ come from the germline V gene. Trimming shortened V by 4 bases and J by 3 bases, and 17 bases separated the two germline ends. The CDR3 bases are TGCGCCAGCAGCCCAACCCCGCAGCGGAACTACAATGAGCAGTTCTTC. It is translated as CASSPTPQRNYNEQFF.

This clonotype was picked up many times. V is TRBV6-2 or TRBV6-3 and J is TRBJ2-1; D not certain. Germline CDR1 is MNHEY and CDR2 is SVGEGT. Trimming shortened V by 5 bases and J by 9 bases, and 14 bases separated the two germline ends. The length of the CDR3 is 13 residues. In DNA form, the CDR3 reads TGTGCCAGCAGTCTTAACCTAGGGCTTGAGCAGTTCTTC. This gives the protein CASSLNLGLEQFF.

Worth noting for this clonotype: One junction end does not reproduce the germline sequence, and a read error may be involved. The rearrangement joins TRBV5-1 to TRBJ1-2, with 8 bases identical to TRBD1. CDR1 is SGHRS, CDR2 YFSETQ, per germline. The length of the CDR3 is 13 residues. Written as DNA, the CDR3 is TGCGCCAGCAGCGGACAGGGTTACTATGACTACACCTTC. It codes for CASSGQGYYDYTF.

In its sample, this clonotype was seen a few times. CDR3: CASSQAPTSGYTQYF. CDR3 coding DNA: TGTGCCAGCAGCCAAGCTCCCACTAGCGGATATACGCAGTATTTT. The V gene is TRBV3-1, the J gene TRBJ2-3; 8 bases line up with TRBD2. This CDR3 is 15 amino acids long. The trim removed 1 base at V and 7 bases at J, leaving 7 bases unmatched. Germline assignment: CDR1 LGHDT and CDR2 YNNKEL (reference sequence).

This clonotype was counted a few times. The chain recombines TRBV4-2 with TRBJ2-2, with 10 bases that match TRBD1. The trim removed 8 bases at V and 6 bases at J, leaving 9 bases unmatched. From germline, CDR1 is LGHNA and CDR2 YNFKEQ. CDR3 length equals 15 residues. The CDR3 DNA sequence: TGTGCCAGCGCCCTGGGACAGGGGAGGTCCGGGGAGCTGTTTTTT. It translates to CASALGQGRSGELFF.

This clonotype appeared many times. The CDR3 DNA reads TGTGCCAGCAGCTTAGCCGGGACAGGGATAATCAATGAGCAGTTCTTC. The encoded protein is CASSLAGTGIINEQFF. This rearrangement joins TRBV7-6 to TRBJ2-1; 9 bases line up with TRBD1. The CDR3 loop spans 16 amino acids. V lost 0 bases to trimming and J lost 6 bases; unmatched junction nucleotides: 6. CDR1 and CDR2 (germline): SGHVS, FNYEAQ.

This clonotype has a count of ten or more. The chain links TRBV4-3 to TRBJ2-6; a possible D gene is TRBD2 (7 bases). Germline lookup yields CDR1 LGHNA and CDR2 YSLEER. V dropped 0 bases and J dropped 0 bases, with 18 bases sitting between them. CDR3 length equals 20 residues. Written as DNA, the CDR3 is TGCGCCAGCAGCCAAGACCCCGGGGGGACACTTCACTCTGGGGCCAACGTCCTGACTTTC. Translation gives CASSQDPGGTLHSGANVLTF.

This clonotype was counted between two and nine times. A much larger clone differs from this one at a single base, so this may be a read error. The rearrangement links TRBV6-2 or TRBV6-3 to TRBJ2-1; TRBD2 agrees at 8 bases. Unmatched junction bases numbered 12, after V lost 7 bases and J lost 13 bases. This CDR3 comprises 13 residues. Germline V gives CDR1 MNHEY, CDR2 SVGEGT. CDR3 protein: CASIRGGMETQFF. CDR3 coding DNA: TGTGCCAGCATTCGCGGGGGGATGGAGACCCAGTTCTTC.

This clonotype was recorded at least ten times. This chain joins TRBV20-1 and TRBJ2-3, with TRBD1 matching over 11 bases. CDR1 and CDR2 from the germline V gene are DFQATT and SNEGSKA (reference sequence). With V trimmed by 5 bases and J by 1 base, 2 bases remained unmatched. This CDR3 contains 14 residues. As DNA, the CDR3 is TGCAGTGCTGGGGGACAGGGGGGCACAGATACGCAGTATTTT. Amino acids: CSAGGQGGTDTQYF.

The rearrangement links TRBV7-2 to TRBJ2-6; 9 positions match TRBD2. The CDR3 consists of 17 residues. V trimming: 3 bases; J trimming: 0 bases; junction bases outside the gene matches: 3. CDR1 and CDR2 (germline): SGHTA, FQGNSA. Written as DNA, the CDR3 is TGTGCCAGCAGCTTTAGTAGCGGGAGCTCTGGGGCCAACGTCCTGACTTTC. Its protein product is CASSFSSGSSGANVLTF. The variable domain in full, with the rest retrieved from reference TRBV7-2 and TRBJ2-6, is GAGVSQSPSNKVTEKGKDVELRCDPISGHTALYWYRQSLGQGLEFLIYFQGNSAPDKSGLPSDRFSAERTGGSVSTLTIQRTQQEDSAVYLCASSFSSGSSGANVLTFGAGSRLTVL.

This clonotype was detected many times. The gene calls are TRBV5-1 and TRBJ1-2, with D hard to call. Looked up from germline, CDR1 is SGHRS and CDR2 is YFSETQ. The V gene lost 5 bases and the J gene lost 0 bases, with 11 bases spanning the gap. CDR3 length: 14 residues. The CDR3 DNA reads TGCGCCAGCAGTGTTCTTGGTACTAACTATGGCTACACCTTC. Protein product: CASSVLGTNYGYTF.

A note on this clonotype: A read error may explain this, as a much larger clone is one base away. The rearrangement joins TRBV13 to TRBJ2-1; TRBD1 aligns across 9 bases. V trimming: 4 bases; J trimming: 13 bases; junction bases outside the gene matches: 11. The V gene's germline CDR1 is PRHDT and CDR2 FYEKMQ (reference sequence). The CDR3 is 14 amino acids. CDR3: CASSSRQGVKTQFF. For the CDR3, the DNA is TGTGCCAGCAGCTCCCGACAGGGGGTGAAGACCCAGTTCTTC.

Concerning this clonotype: This may arise from a read error, as a much more abundant clone is one base away. The chain combines TRBV4-3 with TRBJ1-5; 7 bases are a match to TRBD1. This CDR3 region has 16 residues. Germline V gene lookup returns CDR1 LGHNA and CDR2 YSLEER. Trimming removed 0 bases from V and 5 bases from J; junction bases left unmatched: 7. CDR3 region: CASSQDDRVDHQPQHF. The DNA for the CDR3 is TGCGCCAGCAGCCAAGATGACAGGGTAGACCATCAGCCCCAGCATTTT.

The chain joins TRBV7-2 to TRBJ1-1, with D perhaps TRBD1 (5 bases). The CDR3 runs 15 residues. CDR1 is SGHTA and CDR2 is FQGNSA in the germline V gene. Trimming shortened V by 4 bases and J by 5 bases, and 17 bases separated the two germline ends. CDR3 in amino acids: CASSSRWGVRTEAFF. CDR3 bases: TGTGCCAGCAGCTCTAGGTGGGGGGTGAGGACTGAAGCTTTCTTT.

A word on this clonotype: Because it lacks the conserved phenylalanine or tryptophan at the end, this CDR3 is likely a read error. This chain uses TRBV18 with TRBJ1-1; D gene uncertain. The CDR3 extends over 12 amino acids. CDR1 is KGHSH and CDR2 is LQKENI in the germline V gene. Trimming removed 3 bases from V and 5 bases from J, with 7 bases in between. The CDR3 bases are TGTGCCAGCTCACCTCTCGGGACTGAAGCTTTCTTG. Its protein product is CASSPLGTEAFL.